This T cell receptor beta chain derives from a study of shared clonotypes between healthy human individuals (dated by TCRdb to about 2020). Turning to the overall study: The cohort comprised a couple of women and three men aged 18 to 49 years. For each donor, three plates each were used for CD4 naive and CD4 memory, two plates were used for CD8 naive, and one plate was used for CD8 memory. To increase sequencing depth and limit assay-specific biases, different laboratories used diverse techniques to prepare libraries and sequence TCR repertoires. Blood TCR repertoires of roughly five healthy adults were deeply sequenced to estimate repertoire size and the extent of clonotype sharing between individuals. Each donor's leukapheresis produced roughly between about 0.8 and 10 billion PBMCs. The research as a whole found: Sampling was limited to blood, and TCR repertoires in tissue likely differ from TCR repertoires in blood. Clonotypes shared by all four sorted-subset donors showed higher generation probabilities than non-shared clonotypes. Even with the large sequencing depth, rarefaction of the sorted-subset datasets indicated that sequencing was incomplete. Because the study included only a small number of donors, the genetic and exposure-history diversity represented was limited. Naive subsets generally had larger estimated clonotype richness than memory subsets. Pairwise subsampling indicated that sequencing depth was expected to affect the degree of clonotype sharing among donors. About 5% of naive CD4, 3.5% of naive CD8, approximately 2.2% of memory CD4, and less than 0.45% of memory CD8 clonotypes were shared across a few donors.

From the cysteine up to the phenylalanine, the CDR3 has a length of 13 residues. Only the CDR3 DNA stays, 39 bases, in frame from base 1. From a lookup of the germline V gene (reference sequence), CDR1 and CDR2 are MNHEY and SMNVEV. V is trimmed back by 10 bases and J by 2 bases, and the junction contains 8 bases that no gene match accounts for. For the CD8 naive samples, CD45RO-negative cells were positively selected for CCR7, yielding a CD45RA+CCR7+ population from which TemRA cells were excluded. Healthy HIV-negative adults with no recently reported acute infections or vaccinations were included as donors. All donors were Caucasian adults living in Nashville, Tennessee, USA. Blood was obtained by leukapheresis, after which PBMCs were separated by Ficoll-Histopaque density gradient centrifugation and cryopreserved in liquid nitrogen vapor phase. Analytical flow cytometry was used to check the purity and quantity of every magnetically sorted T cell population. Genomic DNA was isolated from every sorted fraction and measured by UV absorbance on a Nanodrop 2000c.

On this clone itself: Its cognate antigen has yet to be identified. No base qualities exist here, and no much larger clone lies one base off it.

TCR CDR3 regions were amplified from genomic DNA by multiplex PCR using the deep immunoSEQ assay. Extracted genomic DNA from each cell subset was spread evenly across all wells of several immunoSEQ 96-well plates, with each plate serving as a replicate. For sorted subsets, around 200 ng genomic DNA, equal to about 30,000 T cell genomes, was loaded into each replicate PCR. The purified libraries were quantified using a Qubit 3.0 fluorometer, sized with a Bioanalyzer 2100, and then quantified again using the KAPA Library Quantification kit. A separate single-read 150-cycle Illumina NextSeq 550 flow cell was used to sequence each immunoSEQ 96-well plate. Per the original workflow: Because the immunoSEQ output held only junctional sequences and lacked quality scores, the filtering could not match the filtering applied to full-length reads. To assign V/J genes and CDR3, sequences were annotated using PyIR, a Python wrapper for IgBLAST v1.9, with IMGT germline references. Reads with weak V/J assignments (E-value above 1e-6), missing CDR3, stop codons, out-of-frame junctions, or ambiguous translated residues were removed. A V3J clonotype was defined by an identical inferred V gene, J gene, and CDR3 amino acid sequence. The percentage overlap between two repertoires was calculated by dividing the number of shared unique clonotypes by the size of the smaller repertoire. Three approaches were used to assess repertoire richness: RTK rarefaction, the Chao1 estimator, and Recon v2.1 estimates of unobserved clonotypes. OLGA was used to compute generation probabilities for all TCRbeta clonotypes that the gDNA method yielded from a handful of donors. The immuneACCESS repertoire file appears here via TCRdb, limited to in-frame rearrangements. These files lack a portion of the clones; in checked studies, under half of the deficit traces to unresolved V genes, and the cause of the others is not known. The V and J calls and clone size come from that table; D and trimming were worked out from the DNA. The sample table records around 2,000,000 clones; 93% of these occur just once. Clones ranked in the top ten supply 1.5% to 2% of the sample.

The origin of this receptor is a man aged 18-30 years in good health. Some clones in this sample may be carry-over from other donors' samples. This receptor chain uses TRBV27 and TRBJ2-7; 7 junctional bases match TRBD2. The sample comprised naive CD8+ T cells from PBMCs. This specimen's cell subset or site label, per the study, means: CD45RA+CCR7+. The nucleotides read TGTGCCACCGCTAGCGGTTCTACCTACGAGCAGTACTTC. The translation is CATASGSTYEQYF.